This T cell receptor beta chain comes out of a study of T cells in Graves' hyperthyroidism and ophthalmopathy (dated by TCRdb to about 2019). Looking at the study overall: Peripheral blood samples were taken at the time of initial diagnosis, prior to any treatment. A discovery cohort of about 96 patients, 43 with Graves' ophthalmopathy and 55 to 60 with stable Graves' hyperthyroidism, was used to find distinguishing TCR V-J signatures. An independent validation cohort of 18 to 20 hyperthyroidism patients and 17 patients who later progressed to ophthalmopathy tested prospective prediction of ophthalmopathy. For training and testing, the roughly 100 patients in the discovery cohort were randomly divided in a 7:3 ratio. Thyroid tissue and blood T-cell repertoires from about 6 Graves' hyperthyroidism patients were also compared in the study. After sampling, hyperthyroidism patients received methimazole starting at 30 mg daily, and ophthalmopathy patients received high-dose intravenous methylprednisolone. The paper describes TCR Vbeta CDR3 sequencing of 120 to 150 peripheral blood samples, made up of about 41 ophthalmopathy patients, roughly 75 hyperthyroidism patients and roughly 17 progressor patients. The investigation overall reported the following: Ophthalmopathy was separated from stable hyperthyroidism by a 13 V-J signature model, with 85% to 90% sensitivity and about 81% specificity obtained in cross-validation and 80%/75% obtained in testing. In validation, the model predicted progression to ophthalmopathy with over 60% sensitivity and roughly 75% specificity, a median of roughly seven months before onset. No statistical method was used to fix the sample size in advance, and group allocation was not hidden from the investigators. Most expanded thyroid clonotypes (frequency above 0.001) were also detected in blood, suggesting blood repertoires may reflect thyroid immune responses.

Graves' hyperthyroidism was defined as stable when no progression to ophthalmopathy occurred over 18 months of follow-up. The hyperthyroidism patients were between 18 and 65 years old and newly diagnosed, with a disease duration of less than 2 months. Exclusion was applied to patients with uncontrolled infections, other autoimmune diseases, pregnancy or lactation. Diagnoses were established on the basis of clinical symptoms, serum thyroxine and TRAb, thyroid ultrasound, and orbital computed tomography. Ficoll-Paque density gradient centrifugation was used to isolate PBMCs from 8 to 10 ml of fresh peripheral blood. Total RNA was extracted with Trizol reagent, and quality was checked on an Agilent 2100 Bioanalyzer. The TCR beta CDR3 regions were amplified from RNA transcripts. The TCR CDR3 was subjected to a first round of RT-PCR using the HTBI primer set and the Qiagen OneStep RT-PCR kit. Libraries were constructed in a second round of multiplex PCR, after which size selection and purification were carried out. Paired-end sequencing of the libraries was performed with 100 bp reads on an Illumina HiSeq2000. Regarding the original processing steps: SOAPnuke was used to process the raw data, throwing out any read that contained adapters or uncalled bases, had a mean Phred below 15, or lacked an exact constant-primer or identifier match. COPE v1.2.5 was used to merge high-quality paired reads, and clonotypes were defined as unique nucleotide sequences. MiTCR v1.1 was used to align the clonotypes against IMGT TRBV, TRBD and TRBJ reference segments. Analysis was restricted to V-J combinations with a frequency above 0.0001, which covered 98% to 99.2% of repertoires. The TCS score was defined as F50 (clonal expansion) divided by E x V (chaos), with BLOSUM62-based TCRdist calculated between CDR3 peptides within each V-J. Welch's t-statistics and random forest reduced fewer than 600 V-J features to roughly 13, which were used in a naive Bayes classifier (R e1071). In TCRdb, the public reads were trimmed at Q25 with fastp and aligned with MiXCR, with productive beta chains retained. One record per CDR3 amino acid sequence lists the most common genes and DNA. TCRdb, rather than the study authors, made the V and J calls. A total of about 340,000 distinct CDR3 sequences appear in this sample, around a sixth of them only once. About 53% of the sample belongs to the ten largest clones.

From a lookup of the germline V gene (reference sequence), CDR1 and CDR2 are DFQATT and SNEGSKA. Trimmed from V: 0 bases; trimmed from J: 4 bases; junction bases lacking a gene match: 3. The CDR3 spans 13 residues, from the cysteine through the phenylalanine. The kept DNA is CDR3 alone, 39 bases in frame from the first base. Remarks on this clonotype: Its antigen is unknown. Nothing much larger sits one base from this clone, and base qualities are not available.

The source of this sequence is a woman aged 50 to 65 with Graves' hyperthyroidism. The chain uses TRBV20-1 and TRBJ2-7, and TRBD1 matches 7 of the central bases. Sequencing was performed on blood. The sequence in DNA is TGCAGTGCTAGAGAAGGGACAGTTTACGAGCAGTACTTC. It translates as CSAREGTVYEQYF.